The clone carrying this TCR beta chain was observed a handful of times. PCR amplification relied on 60 Vbeta primers (plus 13 Jbeta primers). The protocol was immunoSEQ multiplex PCR, while the TCRdb copy is restricted to in-frame clones and leaves out a portion. The sample has approximately 130,000 clones, 70% to 80% seen once. The germline V and J ends were trimmed by 6 bases and 5 bases, with 13 bases remaining between them. The CDR3 consists of 13 residues. Germline-derived CDR1 and CDR2 are MGHDK and SYGVNS. This sample is part of a study of cytomegalovirus exposure and HLA in healthy donors. The receptor comes from a woman in her forties or fifties in good health and CMV-seronegative. Material for sequencing was PBMCs. This chain joins TRBV25-1 and TRBJ1-1, with a possible D match to TRBD1 (5 bases). CDR3 nucleotide sequence: TGTGCCAGCAGCATACGGGGGGGGACTGAAGCTTTCTTT. Protein: CASSIRGGTEAFF.